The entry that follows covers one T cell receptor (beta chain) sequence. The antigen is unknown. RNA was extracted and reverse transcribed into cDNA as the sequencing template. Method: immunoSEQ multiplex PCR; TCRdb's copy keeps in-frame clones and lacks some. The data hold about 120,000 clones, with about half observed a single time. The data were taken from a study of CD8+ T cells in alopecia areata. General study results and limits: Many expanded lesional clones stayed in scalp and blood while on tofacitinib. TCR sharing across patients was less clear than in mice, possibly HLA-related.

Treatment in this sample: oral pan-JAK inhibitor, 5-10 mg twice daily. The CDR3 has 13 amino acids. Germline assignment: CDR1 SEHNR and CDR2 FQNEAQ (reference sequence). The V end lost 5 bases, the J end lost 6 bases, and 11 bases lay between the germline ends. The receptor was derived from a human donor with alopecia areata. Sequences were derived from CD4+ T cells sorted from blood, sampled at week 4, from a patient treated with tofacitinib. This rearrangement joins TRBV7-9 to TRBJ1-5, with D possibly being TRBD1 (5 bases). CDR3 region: CASSPMGGQPQHF. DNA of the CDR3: TGTGCCAGCAGCCCTATGGGGGGTCAGCCCCAGCATTTT.